This note documents a single T cell receptor (beta chain) sequence. The data derive from a study of OX40 agonist ivuxolimab in advanced cancers. CDR1 is SGHDT, CDR2 YYEEEE, per germline. This CDR3 spans 18 amino acids. Clones were sequenced by immunoSEQ multiplex PCR, and TCRdb holds only the in-frame ones, with some missing. The repertoire holds about 70,000 clones, with 85% to 90% as singletons. The TCR originated in an adult with an advanced solid tumor such as melanoma, head and neck, liver or kidney cancer. Source: CD4+ or CD8+ T cells sorted from blood, taken in a trial of the OX40 agonist ivuxolimab. The chain recombines TRBV5-6 with TRBJ2-5; 14 bases align to TRBD2. The J call is doubtful: the DNA matches TRBJ2-7 better. The DNA for the CDR3 is TGTGCCAGCAGCTTGGGGGGACTAGCGGGAGTTTTTGGTTACGAGCAGTACTTC. Translated: CASSLGGLAGVFGYEQYF.